This T cell receptor beta chain was obtained from a study of beta chain features in type 1 diabetes. Study-level findings and limits: Type 1 diabetes patients had TCRB CDR3s that were shorter (moderately but significantly so) in all four CD4+ subsets.

The germline V gene encodes CDR1 SEHNR and CDR2 FQNEAQ (reference sequence). The V and J ends lost 5 bases and 6 bases respectively, with 10 bases between them. The CDR3 length is 12 residues. In this sample, this clone turned up a few times. Its antigen is as yet unknown. The entirety of the isolated RNA underwent reverse transcription, so expressed TCRB transcripts were sequenced. Clones were sequenced by immunoSEQ multiplex PCR, and TCRdb holds only the in-frame ones, with some missing. This table holds 200,000 to 300,000 clones, approximately 13% found once. Sequenced material: naive CD4+ T cells from blood. This clonotype was sampled from a man aged 30 to 45 with type 1 diabetes. J is TRBJ1-1 and V is TRBV7-9; maybe TRBD1 (5 bases). In nucleotides, the CDR3 is TGTGCCAGCAGCACTGGGGGGGCTGAAGCTTTCTTT. Translated: CASSTGGAEAFF.